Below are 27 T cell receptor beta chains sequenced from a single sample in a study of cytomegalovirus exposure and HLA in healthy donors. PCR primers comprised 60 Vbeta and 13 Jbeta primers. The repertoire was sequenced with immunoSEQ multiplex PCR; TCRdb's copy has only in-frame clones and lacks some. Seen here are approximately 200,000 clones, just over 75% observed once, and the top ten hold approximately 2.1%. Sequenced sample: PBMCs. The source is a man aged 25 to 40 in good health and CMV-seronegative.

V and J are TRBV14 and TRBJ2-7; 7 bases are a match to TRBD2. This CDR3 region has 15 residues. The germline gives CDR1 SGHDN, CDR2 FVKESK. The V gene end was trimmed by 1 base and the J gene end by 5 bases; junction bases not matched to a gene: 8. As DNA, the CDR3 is TGTGCCAGCAGCCAAGTTGGACTAGATCCCCACGAGCAGTACTTC. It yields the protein CASSQVGLDPHEQYF.

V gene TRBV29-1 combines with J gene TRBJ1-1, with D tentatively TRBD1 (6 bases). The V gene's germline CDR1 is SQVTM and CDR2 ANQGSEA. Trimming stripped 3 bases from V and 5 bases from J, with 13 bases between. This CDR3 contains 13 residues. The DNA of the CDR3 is TGCAGCGTTGAGCGACAGGCGAAAACTGAAGCTTTCTTT. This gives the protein CSVERQAKTEAFF.

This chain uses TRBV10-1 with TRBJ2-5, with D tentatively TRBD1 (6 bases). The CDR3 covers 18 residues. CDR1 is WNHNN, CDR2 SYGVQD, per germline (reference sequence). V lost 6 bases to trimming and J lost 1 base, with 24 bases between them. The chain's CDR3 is CASRKRGTPLSPQETQYF. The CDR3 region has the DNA TGCGCCAGCAGAAAAAGGGGGACACCCCTATCCCCCCAAGAGACCCAGTACTTC.

The CDR3 spells CASSQDGARTQYF. CDR3 coding DNA: TGTGCCAGCAGCCAAGATGGGGCGCGGACCCAGTACTTC. V is TRBV14 and J is TRBJ2-5, with D maybe TRBD1 (5 bases). The CDR3 covers 13 residues. CDR1 is SGHDN, CDR2 FVKESK, per germline. V was shortened by 0 bases and J by 7 bases, with 9 bases between the two germline ends.

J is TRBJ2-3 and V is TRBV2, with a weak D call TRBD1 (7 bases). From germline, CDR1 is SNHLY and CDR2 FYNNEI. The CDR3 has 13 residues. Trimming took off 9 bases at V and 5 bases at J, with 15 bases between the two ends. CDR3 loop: CARRGTAGDTQYF. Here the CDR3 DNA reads TGTGCCAGAAGGGGGACAGCGGGAGATACGCAGTATTTT.

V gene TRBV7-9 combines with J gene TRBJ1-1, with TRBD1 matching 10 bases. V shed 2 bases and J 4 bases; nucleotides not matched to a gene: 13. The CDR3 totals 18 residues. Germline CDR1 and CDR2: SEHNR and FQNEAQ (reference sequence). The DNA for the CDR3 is TGTGCCAGCAGCTTAAAGTGGGGGGACAGGGGTATCGGCACTGAAGCTTTCTTT. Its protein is CASSLKWGDRGIGTEAFF.

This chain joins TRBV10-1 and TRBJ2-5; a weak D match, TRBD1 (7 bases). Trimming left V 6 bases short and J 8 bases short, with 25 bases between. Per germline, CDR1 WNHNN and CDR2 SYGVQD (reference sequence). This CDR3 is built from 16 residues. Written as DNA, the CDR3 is TGCGCCAGCAGCGCAGGCGGCGGGACAGCCAAGAGAACCCAGTACTTC. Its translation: CASSAGGGTAKRTQYF.

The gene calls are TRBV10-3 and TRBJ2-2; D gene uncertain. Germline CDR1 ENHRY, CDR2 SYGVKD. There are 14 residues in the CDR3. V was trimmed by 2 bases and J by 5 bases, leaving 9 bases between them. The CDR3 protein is CAISEVSLTGELFF. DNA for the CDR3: TGTGCCATCAGTGAGGTTTCTCTGACCGGGGAGCTGTTTTTT.

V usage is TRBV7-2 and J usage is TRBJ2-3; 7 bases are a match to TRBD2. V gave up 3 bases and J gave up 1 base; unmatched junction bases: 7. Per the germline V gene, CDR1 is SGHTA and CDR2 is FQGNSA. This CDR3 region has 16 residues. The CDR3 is CASSLAGGGGTDTQYF. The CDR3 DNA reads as TGTGCCAGCAGCTTGGCTGGCGGGGGAGGCACAGATACGCAGTATTTT.

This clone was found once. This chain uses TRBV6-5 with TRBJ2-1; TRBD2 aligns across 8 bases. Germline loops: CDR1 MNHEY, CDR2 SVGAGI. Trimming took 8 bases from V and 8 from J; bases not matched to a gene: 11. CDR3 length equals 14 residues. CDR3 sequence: CASGLAGSSDEQFF. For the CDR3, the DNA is TGTGCCAGCGGCCTAGCGGGTTCATCGGATGAGCAGTTCTTC.

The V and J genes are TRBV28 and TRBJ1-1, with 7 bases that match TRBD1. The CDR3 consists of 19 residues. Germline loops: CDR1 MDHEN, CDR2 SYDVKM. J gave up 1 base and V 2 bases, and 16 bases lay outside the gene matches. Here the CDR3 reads CASSLQAPTGKEWNTEAFF. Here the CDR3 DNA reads TGTGCCAGCAGTTTACAAGCACCGACAGGGAAGGAATGGAACACTGAAGCTTTCTTT.

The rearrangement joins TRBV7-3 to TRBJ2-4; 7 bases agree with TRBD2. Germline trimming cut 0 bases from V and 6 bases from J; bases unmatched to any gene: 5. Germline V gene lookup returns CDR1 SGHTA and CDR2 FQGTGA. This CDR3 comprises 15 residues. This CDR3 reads CASSLTGGSGNIQYF. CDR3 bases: TGTGCCAGCAGCTTAACGGGCGGGAGTGGAAACATTCAGTACTTC.

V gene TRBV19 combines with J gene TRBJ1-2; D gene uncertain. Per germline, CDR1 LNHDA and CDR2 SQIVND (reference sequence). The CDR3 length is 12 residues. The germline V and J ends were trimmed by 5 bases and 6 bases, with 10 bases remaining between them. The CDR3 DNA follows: TGTGCCAGTAGTCGCCAGGCCCATGGCTACACCTTC. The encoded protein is CASSRQAHGYTF.

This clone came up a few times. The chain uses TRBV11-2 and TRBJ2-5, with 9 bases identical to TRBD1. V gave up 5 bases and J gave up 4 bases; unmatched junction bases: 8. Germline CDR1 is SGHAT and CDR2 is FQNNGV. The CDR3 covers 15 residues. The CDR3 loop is CASSPWTGEGETQYF. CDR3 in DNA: TGTGCCAGCAGCCCCTGGACAGGGGAAGGAGAGACCCAGTACTTC.

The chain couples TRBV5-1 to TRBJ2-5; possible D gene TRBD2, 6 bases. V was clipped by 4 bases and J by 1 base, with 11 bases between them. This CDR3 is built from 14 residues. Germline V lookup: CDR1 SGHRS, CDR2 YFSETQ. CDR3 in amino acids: CASSQDGSQETQYF. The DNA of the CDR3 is TGCGCCAGCAGCCAAGACGGGAGCCAAGAGACCCAGTACTTC.

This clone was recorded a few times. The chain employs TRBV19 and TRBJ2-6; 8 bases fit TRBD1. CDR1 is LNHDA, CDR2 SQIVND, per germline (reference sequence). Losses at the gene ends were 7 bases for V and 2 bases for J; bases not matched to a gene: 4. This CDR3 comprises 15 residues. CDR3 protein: CASTATGAGANVLTF. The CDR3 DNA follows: TGTGCCAGTACCGCGACAGGGGCTGGGGCCAACGTCCTGACTTTC.

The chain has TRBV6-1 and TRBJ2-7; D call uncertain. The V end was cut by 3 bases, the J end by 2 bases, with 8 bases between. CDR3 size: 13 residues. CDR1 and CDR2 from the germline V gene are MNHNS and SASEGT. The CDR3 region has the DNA TGTGCCAGCAGTGACACTACTACCTACGAGCAGTACTTC. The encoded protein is CASSDTTTYEQYF.

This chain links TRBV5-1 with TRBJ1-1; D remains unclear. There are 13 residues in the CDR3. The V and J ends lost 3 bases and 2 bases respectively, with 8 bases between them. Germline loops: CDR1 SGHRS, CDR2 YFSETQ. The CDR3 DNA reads TGCGCCAGCAGCTCAGGATTTAACACTGAAGCTTTCTTT. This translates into CASSSGFNTEAFF. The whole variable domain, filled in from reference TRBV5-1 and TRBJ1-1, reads KAGVTQTPRYLIKTRGQQVTLSCSPISGHRSVSWYQQTPGQGLQFLFEYFSETQRNKGNFPGRFSGRQFSNSRSEMNVSTLELGDSALYLCASSSGFNTEAFFGQGTRLTVV.

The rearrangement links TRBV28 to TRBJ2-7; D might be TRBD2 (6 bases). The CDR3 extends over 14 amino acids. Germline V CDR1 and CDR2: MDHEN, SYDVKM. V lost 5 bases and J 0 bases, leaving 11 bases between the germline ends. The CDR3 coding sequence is TGTGCCAGCAGTCGGAGGGGCGGCTCCTACGAGCAGTACTTC. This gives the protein CASSRRGGSYEQYF.

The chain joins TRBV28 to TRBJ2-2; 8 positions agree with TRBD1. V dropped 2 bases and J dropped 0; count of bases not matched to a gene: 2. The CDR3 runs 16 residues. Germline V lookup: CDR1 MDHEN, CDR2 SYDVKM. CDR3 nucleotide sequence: TGTGCCAGCAGTTTACGGACAGGGACGAACACCGGGGAGCTGTTTTTT. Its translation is CASSLRTGTNTGELFF.

CDR3: CASSRDSAYEQYF. As DNA, the CDR3 is TGCGCCAGCAGCCGGGACAGCGCCTACGAGCAGTACTTC. The rearrangement uses TRBV5-1 and TRBJ2-7, with 7 bases lining up with TRBD1. Germline loops: CDR1 SGHRS, CDR2 YFSETQ. The length of the CDR3 is 13 residues. V dropped 4 bases and J dropped 2; count of bases not matched to a gene: 3.

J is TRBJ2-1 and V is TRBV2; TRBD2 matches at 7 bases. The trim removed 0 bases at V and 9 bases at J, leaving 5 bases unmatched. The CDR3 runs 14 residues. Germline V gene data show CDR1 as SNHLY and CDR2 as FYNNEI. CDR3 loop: CASSEARSGTEQFF. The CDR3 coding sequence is TGTGCCAGCAGTGAAGCGAGGAGCGGGACTGAGCAGTTCTTC.

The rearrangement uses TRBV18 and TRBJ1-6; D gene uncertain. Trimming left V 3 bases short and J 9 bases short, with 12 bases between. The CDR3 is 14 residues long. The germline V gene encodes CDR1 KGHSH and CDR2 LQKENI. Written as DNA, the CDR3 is TGTGCCAGCTCACCCCAGGAATCAGGTTCACCCCTCCACTTT. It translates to CASSPQESGSPLHF.

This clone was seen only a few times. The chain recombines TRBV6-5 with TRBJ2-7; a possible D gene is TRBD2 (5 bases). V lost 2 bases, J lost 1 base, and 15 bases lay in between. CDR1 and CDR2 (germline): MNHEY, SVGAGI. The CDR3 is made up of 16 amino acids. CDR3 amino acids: CASSYRPWGVSYEQYF. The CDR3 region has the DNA TGTGCCAGCAGTTACCGCCCTTGGGGAGTATCCTACGAGCAGTACTTC.

The CDR3 DNA follows: TGTGCCAGCAGCGCTAGCGGGGGGGGCTACAATGAGCAGTTCTTC. Translating gives CASSASGGGYNEQFF. The chain employs TRBV2 and TRBJ2-1; 12 bases fit TRBD2. Germline CDR1 and CDR2: SNHLY and FYNNEI. Trimming at V came to 6 bases and at J to 3 bases, leaving 3 bases not matched to a gene. This CDR3 is 15 amino acids long. The full variable domain, with the rest looked up from reference TRBV2 and TRBJ2-1, is EPEVTQTPSHQVTQMGQEVILRCVPISNHLYFYWYRQILGQKVEFLVSFYNNEISEKSEIFDDQFSVERPDGSNFTLKIRSTKLEDSAMYFCASSASGGGYNEQFFGPGTRLTVL.

This CDR3 is CASRATEGNQPQHF. CDR3 DNA sequence: TGTGCCAGCAGGGCCACAGAAGGCAATCAGCCCCAGCATTTT. The chain joins TRBV6-1 to TRBJ1-5, with D hard to call. V lost 6 bases and J lost 2, with 11 bases in between. The V gene's germline CDR1 is MNHNS and CDR2 SASEGT. CDR3 size: 14 residues.

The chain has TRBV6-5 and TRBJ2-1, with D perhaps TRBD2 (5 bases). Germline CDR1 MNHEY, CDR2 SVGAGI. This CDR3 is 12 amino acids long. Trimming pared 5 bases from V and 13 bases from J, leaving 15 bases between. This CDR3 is CASSPRVGGQFF. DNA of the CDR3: TGTGCCAGCAGTCCGAGGGTGGGTGGACAGTTCTTC.